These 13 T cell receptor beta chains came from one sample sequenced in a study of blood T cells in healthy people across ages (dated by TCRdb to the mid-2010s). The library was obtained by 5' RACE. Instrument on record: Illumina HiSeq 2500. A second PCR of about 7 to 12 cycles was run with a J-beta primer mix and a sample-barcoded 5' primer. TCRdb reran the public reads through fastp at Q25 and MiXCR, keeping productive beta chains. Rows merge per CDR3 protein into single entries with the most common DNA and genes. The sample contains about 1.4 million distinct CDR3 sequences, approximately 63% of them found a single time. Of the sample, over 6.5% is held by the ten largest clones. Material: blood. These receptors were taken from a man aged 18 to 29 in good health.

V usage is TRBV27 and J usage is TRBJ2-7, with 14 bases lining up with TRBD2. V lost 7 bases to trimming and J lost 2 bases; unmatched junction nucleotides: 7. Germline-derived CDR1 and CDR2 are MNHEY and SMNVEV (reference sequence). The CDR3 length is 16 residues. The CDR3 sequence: CASKYGLAGGPYEQYF. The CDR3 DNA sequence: TGTGCCAGCAAATATGGACTAGCGGGAGGCCCCTACGAGCAGTACTTC.

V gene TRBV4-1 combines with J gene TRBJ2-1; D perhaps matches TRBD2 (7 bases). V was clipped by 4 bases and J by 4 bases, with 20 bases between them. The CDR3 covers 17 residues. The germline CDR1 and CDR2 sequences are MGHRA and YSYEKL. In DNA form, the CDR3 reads TGCGCCAGCAGCCTCCTGGGGGACGGGGGGCCATACAATGAGCAGTTCTTC. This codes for CASSLLGDGGPYNEQFF.

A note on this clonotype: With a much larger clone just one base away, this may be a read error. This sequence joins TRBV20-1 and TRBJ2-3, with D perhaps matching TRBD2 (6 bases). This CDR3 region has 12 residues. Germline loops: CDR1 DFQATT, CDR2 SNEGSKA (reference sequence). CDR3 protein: CRASSDVDTQYF. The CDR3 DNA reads TGCAGGGCCTCTAGCGATGTAGATACGCAGTATTTT.

Here the CDR3 DNA reads TGCAGCGTTCCACCGACAGGGAGATATGAAGCTTTCTTT. The encoded protein is CSVPPTGRYEAFF. The chain links TRBV29-1 to TRBJ1-1; 7 positions agree with TRBD1. With V trimmed by 5 bases and J by 7 bases, 10 bases remained unmatched. Germline CDR1 reads SQVTM; CDR2 reads ANQGSEA. The length of the CDR3 is 13 residues.

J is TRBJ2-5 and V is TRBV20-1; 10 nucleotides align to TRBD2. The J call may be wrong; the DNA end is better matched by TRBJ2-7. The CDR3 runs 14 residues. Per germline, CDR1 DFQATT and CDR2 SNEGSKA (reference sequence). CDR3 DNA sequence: TGCAGTGCGAAACCCGGGACTAGCGAGTACGAGCAGTACTTC. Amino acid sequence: CSAKPGTSEYEQYF.

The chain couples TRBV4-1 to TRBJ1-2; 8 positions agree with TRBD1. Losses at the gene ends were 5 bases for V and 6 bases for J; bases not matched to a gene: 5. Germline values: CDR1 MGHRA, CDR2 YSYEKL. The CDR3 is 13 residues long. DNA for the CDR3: TGCGCCAGCAGCTACCGGACAGGGAATGGCTACACCTTC. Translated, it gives CASSYRTGNGYTF.

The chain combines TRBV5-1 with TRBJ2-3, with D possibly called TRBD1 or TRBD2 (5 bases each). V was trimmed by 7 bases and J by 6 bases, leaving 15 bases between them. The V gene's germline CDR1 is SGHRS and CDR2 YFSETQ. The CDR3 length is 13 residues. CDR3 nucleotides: TGCGCCAGCGGGACGATAGCATGGGATACGCAGTATTTT. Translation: CASGTIAWDTQYF. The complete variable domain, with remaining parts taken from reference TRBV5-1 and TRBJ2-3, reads KAGVTQTPRYLIKTRGQQVTLSCSPISGHRSVSWYQQTPGQGLQFLFEYFSETQRNKGNFPGRFSGRQFSNSRSEMNVSTLELGDSALYLCASGTIAWDTQYFGPGTRLTVL.

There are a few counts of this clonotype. The CDR3 protein is CATSPQGRSEQYF. DNA of the CDR3: TGTGCCACCAGCCCACAGGGAAGAAGCGAGCAGTACTTC. The chain combines TRBV24-1 with TRBJ2-7; the D gene is possibly TRBD1 (6 bases). V dropped 7 bases and J dropped 6 bases, with 15 bases sitting between them. This CDR3 is 13 amino acids long. Per germline, CDR1 KGHDR and CDR2 SFDVKD.

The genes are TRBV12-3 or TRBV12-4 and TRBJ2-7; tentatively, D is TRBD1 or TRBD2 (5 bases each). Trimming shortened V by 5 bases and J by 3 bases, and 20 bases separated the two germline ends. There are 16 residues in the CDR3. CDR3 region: CASSTIRDRQNYEQYF. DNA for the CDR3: TGTGCCAGCAGTACGATCCGGGACCGCCAGAACTACGAGCAGTACTTC.

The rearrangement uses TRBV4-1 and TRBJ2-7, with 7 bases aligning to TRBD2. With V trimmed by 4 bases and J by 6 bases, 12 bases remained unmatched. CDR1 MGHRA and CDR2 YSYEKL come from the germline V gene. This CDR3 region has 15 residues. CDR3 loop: CASSRSGGLLPEQYF. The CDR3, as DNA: TGCGCCAGCAGCCGCTCCGGGGGGTTACTACCCGAGCAGTACTTC.

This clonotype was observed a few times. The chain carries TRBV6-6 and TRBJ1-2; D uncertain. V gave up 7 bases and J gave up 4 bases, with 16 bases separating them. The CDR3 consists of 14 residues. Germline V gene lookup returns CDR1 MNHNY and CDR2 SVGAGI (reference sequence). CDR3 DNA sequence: TGTGCCAGCACCCCCTTGGACCCCTCCTATGGCTACACCTTC. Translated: CASTPLDPSYGYTF.

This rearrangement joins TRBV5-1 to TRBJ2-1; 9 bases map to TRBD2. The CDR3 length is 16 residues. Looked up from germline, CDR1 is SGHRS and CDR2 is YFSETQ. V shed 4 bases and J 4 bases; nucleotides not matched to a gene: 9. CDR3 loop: CASSATGTSPYNEQFF. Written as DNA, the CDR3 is TGCGCCAGCAGCGCGACCGGGACTAGCCCTTACAATGAGCAGTTCTTC.

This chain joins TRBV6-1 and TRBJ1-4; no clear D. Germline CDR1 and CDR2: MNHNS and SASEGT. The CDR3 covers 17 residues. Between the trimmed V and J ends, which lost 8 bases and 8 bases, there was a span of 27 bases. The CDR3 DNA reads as TGTGCCAGCCGCTCTCCTCTCGTGAGGGCTATGTGGGAAAAACTGTTTTTT. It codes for CASRSPLVRAMWEKLFF.